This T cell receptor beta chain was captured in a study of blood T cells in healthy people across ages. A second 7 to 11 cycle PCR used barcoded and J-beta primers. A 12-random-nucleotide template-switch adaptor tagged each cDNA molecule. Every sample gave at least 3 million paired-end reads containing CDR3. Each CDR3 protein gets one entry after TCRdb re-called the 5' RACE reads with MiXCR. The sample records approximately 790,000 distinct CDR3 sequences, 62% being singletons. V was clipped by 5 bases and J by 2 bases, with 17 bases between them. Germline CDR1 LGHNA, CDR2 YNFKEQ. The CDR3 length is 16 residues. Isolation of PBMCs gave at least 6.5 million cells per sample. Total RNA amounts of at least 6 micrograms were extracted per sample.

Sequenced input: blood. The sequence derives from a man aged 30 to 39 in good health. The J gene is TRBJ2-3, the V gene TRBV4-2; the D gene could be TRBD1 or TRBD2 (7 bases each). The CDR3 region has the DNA TGTGCCAGCAGCGCCCGCCAGGGGGGGGCCACAGATACGCAGTATTTT. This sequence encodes CASSARQGGATDTQYF.